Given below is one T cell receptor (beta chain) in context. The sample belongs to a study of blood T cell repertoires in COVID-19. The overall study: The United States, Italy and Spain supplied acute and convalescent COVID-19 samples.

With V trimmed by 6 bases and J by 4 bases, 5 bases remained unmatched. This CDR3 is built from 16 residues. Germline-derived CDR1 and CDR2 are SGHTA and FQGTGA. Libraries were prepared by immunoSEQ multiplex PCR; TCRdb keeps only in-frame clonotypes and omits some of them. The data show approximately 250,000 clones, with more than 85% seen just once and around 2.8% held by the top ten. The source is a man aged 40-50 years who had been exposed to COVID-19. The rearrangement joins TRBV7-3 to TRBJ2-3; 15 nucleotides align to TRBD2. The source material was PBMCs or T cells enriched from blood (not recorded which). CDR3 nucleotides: TGTGCCAGCAGTGAGGGACTAGCGGGAGGAGCAGATACGCAGTATTTT. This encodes CASSEGLAGGADTQYF. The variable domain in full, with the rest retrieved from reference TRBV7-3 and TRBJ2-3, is GAGVSQTPSNKVTEKGKYVELRCDPISGHTALYWYRQSLGQGPEFLIYFQGTGAADDSGLPNDRFFAVRPEGSVSTLKIQRTERGDSAVYLCASSEGLAGGADTQYFGPGTRLTVL.